The rows below give T cell receptor beta chains drawn from one sample of a study of cytomegalovirus exposure and HLA in healthy donors. The table came from immunoSEQ multiplex PCR; TCRdb's copy has only in-frame clones and leaves some out. The sample lists about 190,000 clones, around 87% seen once, with 1% to 1.5% in the top ten. The specimen sequenced was PBMCs. These receptors were obtained from a young man in good health and CMV-seronegative. CDR3s include the opening cysteine and the closing phenylalanine or tryptophan. A D gene is named only where the DNA matches it firmly. Only some rows state a clone size, as once, few, many or a class for expanded clones.

>TRBJ1-4|.|TRBV18|once
CASSPLRTENEKLFF
TGTGCCAGCTCACCCTTGCGGACAGAGAATGAAAAACTGTTTTTT
>TRBJ2-3|.|TRBV5-1|once
CASSFRRADTQYF
TGCGCCAGCAGCTTCCGCCGCGCAGATACGCAGTATTTT
>TRBJ1-4|.|TRBV7-2|.
CASSSKLRDTFTNEKLFF
TGTGCCAGCAGCTCCAAACTCCGGGACACGTTCACTAATGAAAAACTGTTTTTT
>TRBJ2-1|TRBD2|TRBV10-3|.
CAIKPSGRAGEQFF
TGTGCCATCAAGCCCAGCGGGAGGGCGGGTGAGCAGTTCTTC
>TRBJ1-1|.|TRBV11-2|.
CASSLEGRVSTEAFF
TGTGCCAGCAGCTTAGAGGGGAGGGTGAGCACTGAAGCTTTCTTT
>TRBJ1-6|.|TRBV15|.
CATSRDRAVNSPLHF
TGTGCCACCAGCAGAGATCGTGCAGTTAATTCACCCCTCCACTTT
>TRBJ2-7|.|TRBV19|.
CASSIALAQDEQYF
TGTGCCAGTAGTATCGCACTAGCTCAGGACGAGCAGTACTTC
>TRBJ1-1|TRBD1|TRBV7-9|.
CASSLVGGSTEAFF
TGTGCCAGCAGCTTAGTAGGGGGCAGCACTGAAGCTTTCTTT
>TRBJ2-3|TRBD1|TRBV27|.
CASSLDRGPLDTQYF
TGTGCCAGCAGTTTAGACAGGGGGCCGTTAGATACGCAGTATTTT
>TRBJ1-1|.|TRBV19|.
CASSIPGNTEAFF
TGTGCCAGTAGTATTCCAGGGAACACTGAAGCTTTCTTT
>TRBJ2-2|.|TRBV7-9|.
CASSLQGGGEWTGELFF
TGTGCCAGCAGCTTGCAGGGAGGAGGGGAGTGGACCGGGGAGCTGTTTTTT
>TRBJ2-5|TRBD1|TRBV27|.
CASRLGTAKETQYF
TGTGCCAGCAGACTCGGGACAGCTAAAGAGACCCAGTACTTC
>TRBJ1-1|TRBD1|TRBV5-1|.
CASSLGSAGGSEAFF
TGCGCCAGCAGCTTGGGTTCAGCAGGGGGCTCTGAAGCTTTCTTT
>TRBJ2-2|TRBD2|TRBV19|.
CASSGLAGAAGELFF
TGTGCCAGTAGTGGGTTAGCGGGTGCTGCCGGGGAGCTGTTTTTT
>TRBJ1-3|TRBD1|TRBV5-4|.
CASSRQGINTIYF
TGTGCCAGCAGCAGACAGGGAATAAACACCATATATTTT
>TRBJ2-3|.|TRBV6-5|.
CASSYTGYSVVSTQYF
TGTGCCAGCAGTTATACAGGTTATTCTGTCGTATCTACGCAGTATTTT
>TRBJ1-4|TRBD1|TRBV5-1|.
CASRDRGNEKLFF
TGCGCCAGCCGGGACAGGGGGAATGAAAAACTGTTTTTT
>TRBJ2-6|.|TRBV28|.
CASSLLLTSGANVLTF
TGTGCCAGCAGTTTATTGTTAACTTCTGGGGCCAACGTCCTGACTTTC
>TRBJ2-7|.|TRBV5-1|few
CASSPGHIADYEQYF
TGCGCCAGCAGCCCCGGACACATAGCAGACTACGAGCAGTACTTC
>TRBJ2-7|TRBD1|TRBV28|.
CASSSDRGLDEQYF
TGTGCCAGCAGCTCAGACAGGGGGCTGGACGAGCAGTACTTC
>TRBJ2-5|.|TRBV5-1|.
CASSLGDLQETQYF
TGCGCCAGCAGCTTGGGGGACTTACAAGAGACCCAGTACTTC
>TRBJ1-4|.|TRBV28|once
CASSLGGASEKLFF
TGTGCCAGCAGTTTAGGGGGCGCATCCGAAAAACTGTTTTTT
>TRBJ2-6|.|TRBV10-2|.
CASSQTASGANVLTF
TGCGCCAGCAGCCAGACTGCCAGTGGGGCCAACGTCCTGACTTTC
>TRBJ1-5|TRBD1|TRBV7-6|.
CASSRTGDQPQHF
TGTGCCAGCAGTCGGACAGGGGATCAGCCCCAGCATTTT
>TRBJ2-7|TRBD1|TRBV28|.
CASRPTGTGIHEQYF
TGTGCCAGCAGGCCCACCGGGACAGGGATCCACGAGCAGTACTTC
>TRBJ2-5|TRBD1|TRBV7-2|.
CASSRDRGRQETQYF
TGTGCCAGCAGCCGGGACAGGGGGCGACAAGAGACCCAGTACTTC
>TRBJ1-4|.|TRBV5-1|.
CASSLWSLGNEKLFF
TGCGCCAGCAGCTTGTGGTCTCTCGGTAATGAAAAACTGTTTTTT
>TRBJ1-6|TRBD1|TRBV5-1|.
CASSFQGDPSNSPLHF
TGCGCCAGCAGCTTTCAGGGGGATCCCTCCAATTCACCCCTCCACTTT
>TRBJ2-7|.|TRBV4-1|.
CASSQDVSLFQELYEQYF
TGCGCCAGCAGCCAAGATGTATCACTCTTCCAAGAACTGTACGAGCAGTACTTC